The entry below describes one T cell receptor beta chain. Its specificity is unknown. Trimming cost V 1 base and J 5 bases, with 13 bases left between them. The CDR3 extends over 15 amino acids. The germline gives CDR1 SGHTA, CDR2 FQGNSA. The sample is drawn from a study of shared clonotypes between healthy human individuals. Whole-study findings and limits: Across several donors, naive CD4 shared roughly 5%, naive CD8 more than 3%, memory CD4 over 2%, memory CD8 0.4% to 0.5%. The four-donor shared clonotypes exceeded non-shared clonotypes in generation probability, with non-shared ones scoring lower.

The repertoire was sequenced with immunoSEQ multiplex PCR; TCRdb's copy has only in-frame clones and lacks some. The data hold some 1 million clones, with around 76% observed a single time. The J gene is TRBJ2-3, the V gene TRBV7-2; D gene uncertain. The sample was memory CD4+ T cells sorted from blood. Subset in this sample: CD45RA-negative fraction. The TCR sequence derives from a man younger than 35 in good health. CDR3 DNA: TGTGCCAGCAGCTTAGGTCTACAAGAGGTAGATACGCAGTATTTT. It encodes CASSLGLQEVDTQYF.